Listed below are T cell receptor beta chains from one sample, sequenced in a study of T cells in Graves' hyperthyroidism and ophthalmopathy. TCRdb analysed the multiplex PCR reads with MiXCR anew, one entry per CDR3 protein. The table includes approximately 420,000 distinct CDR3 sequences, roughly 15% detected once. Input material: blood. The source is a woman aged 18-29 years with Graves' hyperthyroidism. Each CDR3 is given with its conserved first and last residue.

V: TRBV7-2
J: TRBJ2-3
CDR3: CASSDGRTDTQYF

V: TRBV10-3
J: TRBJ2-7
CDR3: CAIADIAYEQYF

V: TRBV14
J: TRBJ2-1
CDR3: CASSPLLDWNEQFF

V: TRBV20-1
J: TRBJ2-1
CDR3: CSQGRLGGNEQFF

V: TRBV10-1
J: TRBJ1-1
CDR3: CASSEGVGTEAFF

V: TRBV6-2/TRBV6-3
J: TRBJ1-1
CDR3: CASSYSRDGNTEAFF

V: TRBV30
J: TRBJ2-3
CDR3: CAWRHSGIYTQYF

V: TRBV18
J: TRBJ1-4
CDR3: CASSRQVGYEKLFF

V: TRBV28
J: TRBJ2-7
CDR3: CASTTGLRYEQYF

V: TRBV7-9
J: TRBJ2-4
CDR3: CASSLWVGFRNIQYF

V: TRBV12-3/TRBV12-4
J: TRBJ2-7
CDR3: CASSLRDGLAVVFSCYEQYF

V: TRBV10-3
J: TRBJ2-7
CDR3: CAISEEPTYEQYF

V: TRBV28
J: TRBJ2-7
CDR3: CASSFGRVKSYEQYF

V: TRBV9
J: TRBJ2-7
CDR3: CASSVGQGSHEQYF

V: TRBV29-1
J: TRBJ1-4
CDR3: CSVEGRGYKLFF

V: TRBV10-3
J: TRBJ1-1
CDR3: CATRDRDFAEAFF

V: TRBV30
J: TRBJ1-1
CDR3: CAWSLYGLNTEAFF

V: TRBV30
J: TRBJ2-1
CDR3: CAWMLGTGINEQFF

V: TRBV3-1
J: TRBJ2-3
CDR3: CASSPLSLVTDTQYF

V: TRBV7-9
J: TRBJ1-2
CDR3: CASSLEIQGYTF

V: TRBV7-3
J: TRBJ1-1
CDR3: CASSPRPDGEAFF

V: TRBV28
J: TRBJ2-5
CDR3: CASSSLPGLALQETQYF

V: TRBV19
J: TRBJ2-3
CDR3: CASSPGNTDTQYF

V: TRBV5-1
J: TRBJ2-7
CDR3: CASSLVEGEYEQYF

V: TRBV25-1
J: TRBJ2-2
CDR3: CASSESAIGGELFF

V: TRBV7-8
J: TRBJ2-5
CDR3: CASSPSLGLPETQYF

V: TRBV16
J: TRBJ2-7
CDR3: CASSQSGLSYEQYF

V: TRBV28
J: TRBJ1-1
CDR3: CASSREGRVYMNTEAFF

V: TRBV14
J: TRBJ1-2
CDR3: CASSDRGYYGYTF

V: TRBV12-3/TRBV12-4
J: TRBJ2-3
CDR3: CASSFLYTDTQYF

V: TRBV24-1
J: TRBJ2-7
CDR3: CATSDPYTGSYEQYF

V: TRBV27
J: TRBJ2-7
CDR3: CASSPRDGYEQYF

V: TRBV27
J: TRBJ2-7
CDR3: CASSPYKDYEQYF

V: TRBV6-1
J: TRBJ1-4
CDR3: CASSEAGWGQGEKLFF

V: TRBV20-1
J: TRBJ2-3
CDR3: CSAGETSAWGTDTQYF

V: TRBV10-3
J: TRBJ2-1
CDR3: CAISARALAGGPNEQFF

V: TRBV18
J: TRBJ1-3
CDR3: CASSGRALSGNTIYF

V: TRBV2
J: TRBJ2-6
CDR3: CASSDISSSGANVLTF

V: TRBV24-1
J: TRBJ2-1
CDR3: CATSSRGTSGHQSSYNEQFF

V: TRBV30
J: TRBJ2-7
CDR3: CAWSVGVQTYEQYF

V: TRBV5-1
J: TRBJ2-5
CDR3: CASSVGAGGTRETQYF

V: TRBV20-1
J: TRBJ2-3
CDR3: CSAFGTSGINTQYF